The 19 T cell receptor beta chains in this list originate from one sample, sequenced in a study of cytomegalovirus exposure and HLA in healthy donors (dated by TCRdb to between 2016 and 2019). Library method: the immunoSEQ multiplex PCR assay. TCRdb provides this immuneACCESS table in a form limited to in-frame rearrangements. Some clones are lacking; in checked studies, under half of them reflect an unresolved V gene, and why the rest are absent is not known. The sample data list some 210,000 clones, and around 90% of these were observed just once. The ten top clones hold roughly 2% of the sample. The sequenced material came from PBMCs. Every receptor here comes from a woman aged 18-29 years in good health and CMV-seropositive.

V and J are TRBV30 and TRBJ1-1; D is undetermined. The CDR3 is 15 amino acids. Trimming took 0 bases from V and 1 from J, leaving 12 bases between them. Per germline, CDR1 GTSNPN and CDR2 SVGIG (reference sequence). The CDR3 coding sequence is TGTGCCTGGAGTGTACGGTGGGCCTCGAACACTGAAGCTTTCTTT. It is translated as CAWSVRWASNTEAFF.

The chain couples TRBV19 to TRBJ2-7, with 10 nucleotides matching TRBD2. V dropped 10 bases and J dropped 1; count of bases not matched to a gene: 10. CDR1 LNHDA and CDR2 SQIVND come from the germline V gene (reference sequence). The CDR3 is 15 amino acids. The CDR3 loop reads CATRPRTSGSYEQYF. CDR3 sequence (DNA): TGTGCCACGCGTCCCCGGACTAGCGGTTCCTACGAGCAGTACTTC.

CDR3 in DNA: TGTGCCAGCAGCAGAGGACTTGCGGACGAGCAGTACTTC. Encoded protein: CASSRGLADEQYF. The chain combines TRBV28 with TRBJ2-7; TRBD2 is a possible D gene (5 bases). Trimming shortened V by 6 bases and J by 5 bases, and 14 bases separated the two germline ends. CDR1 is MDHEN, CDR2 SYDVKM, per germline. The CDR3 totals 13 residues.

The V call is TRBV5-6, the J call TRBJ2-3; D not resolved. Trimming took 2 bases from V and 1 from J, leaving 17 bases between them. Germline V gives CDR1 SGHDT, CDR2 YYEEEE. CDR3 length: 17 residues. CDR3 loop: CASSLSAPSARTDTQYF. CDR3 DNA sequence: TGTGCCAGCAGCTTATCCGCCCCCAGCGCCCGCACAGATACGCAGTATTTT.

The rearrangement links TRBV25-1 to TRBJ2-1; 7 bases line up with TRBD1. The CDR3 consists of 15 residues. Germline V lookup: CDR1 MGHDK, CDR2 SYGVNS. The ends lost 2 bases at V and 0 bases at J; junction bases unmatched: 1. CDR3 DNA: TGTGCCAGCAGTGAAGGGGACAGCTCCTACAATGAGCAGTTCTTC. Encoded protein: CASSEGDSSYNEQFF. The full variable domain, with the rest looked up from reference TRBV25-1 and TRBJ2-1, is EADIYQTPRYLVIGTGKKITLECSQTMGHDKMYWYQQDPGMELHLIHYSYGVNSTEKGDLSSESTVSRIRTEHFPLTLESARPSHTSQYLCASSEGDSSYNEQFFGPGTRLTVL.

The chain couples TRBV28 to TRBJ2-1, with D possibly matching TRBD1 (7 bases). V lost 2 bases to trimming and J lost 7 bases, with 24 bases between them. This CDR3 is built from 18 residues. Per the germline V gene, CDR1 is MDHEN and CDR2 is SYDVKM. Here the CDR3 reads CASSLSGAGQPFENEQFF. CDR3 bases: TGTGCCAGCAGTTTAAGTGGGGCGGGACAGCCTTTCGAGAATGAGCAGTTCTTC.

The genes are TRBV9 and TRBJ2-7; 7 bases agree with TRBD2. V shed 0 bases, J shed 4 bases, and the junction held 7 bases outside the gene matches. Germline CDR1 and CDR2: SGDLS and YYNGEE. This CDR3 has 15 amino acids. In DNA, the CDR3 is TGTGCCAGCAGCGTAGACCCTAGCGGTTCGTACGAGCAGTACTTC. It translates to CASSVDPSGSYEQYF.

This chain joins TRBV6-1 and TRBJ1-4; possibly TRBD1 for D (5 bases). V dropped 3 bases and J dropped 0 bases, with 17 bases sitting between them. The CDR3 spans 18 residues. Germline lookup yields CDR1 MNHNS and CDR2 SASEGT. The CDR3 loop reads CASSELRTYTSTNEKLFF. In DNA, the CDR3 is TGTGCCAGCAGTGAGCTTAGGACATACACGTCAACTAATGAAAAACTGTTTTTT.

Concerning this clone: A far larger clone is off by one base, so a read error is likely. J is TRBJ1-5 and V is TRBV6-1; TRBD1 is a possible D gene (6 bases). Near its end, the DNA agrees better with TRBJ2-3, so the J call may be wrong. From germline, CDR1 is MNHNS and CDR2 SASEGT. The CDR3 contains 13 residues. This chain's CDR3 is CASSEGAHQPQYF. CDR3 nucleotides: TGTGCCAGCAGTGAGGGGGCCCATCAGCCCCAGTATTTT.

J is TRBJ2-1 and V is TRBV5-8; D not certain. The germline V and J ends were trimmed by 1 base and 3 bases, with 14 bases remaining between them. The CDR3 totals 16 residues. Germline values: CDR1 SGHTS, CDR2 YDEGEE. The chain's CDR3 is CASSLRVGGHYNEQFF. CDR3 sequence (DNA): TGTGCCAGCAGCTTGCGGGTCGGCGGCCACTACAATGAGCAGTTCTTC.

The gene calls are TRBV7-3 and TRBJ2-5; 11 bases agree with TRBD2. CDR3 length: 14 amino acids. Trimming at V came to 5 bases and at J to 5 bases, leaving 4 bases not matched to a gene. Germline V CDR1 and CDR2: SGHTA, FQGTGA. The CDR3 sequence: CASSVSGRVETQYF. DNA of the CDR3: TGTGCCAGCAGCGTTAGCGGGAGGGTGGAGACCCAGTACTTC.

The genes are TRBV28 and TRBJ2-2; D remains ambiguous. This CDR3 has 11 amino acids. Trimming left V 10 bases short and J 1 base short, with 4 bases between. The germline gives CDR1 MDHEN, CDR2 SYDVKM. CDR3 DNA sequence: TGTGCCACCTTGAACACCGGGGAGCTGTTTTTT. It encodes CATLNTGELFF. Together with reference TRBV28 and TRBJ2-2, the CDR3 gives the full variable domain: DVKVTQSSRYLVKRTGEKVFLECVQDMDHENMFWYRQDPGLGLRLIYFSYDVKMKEKGDIPEGYSVSREKKERFSLILESASTNQTSMYLCATLNTGELFFGEGSRLTVL.

The genes are TRBV27 and TRBJ2-2; D may be TRBD2 (6 bases). Germline V gene lookup returns CDR1 MNHEY and CDR2 SMNVEV (reference sequence). The CDR3 runs to 16 residues. Trimming removed 6 bases from V and 7 bases from J, with 21 bases in between. The CDR3 DNA follows: TGTGCCAGCAGACCTACCGGGACTCTTATCGGCGGGGAGCTGTTTTTT. Its protein product is CASRPTGTLIGGELFF.

The chain has TRBV19 and TRBJ2-3, with TRBD2 matching 11 bases. The CDR3 spans 16 residues. J gave up 4 bases and V 7 bases, and 10 bases lay outside the gene matches. CDR1 is LNHDA, CDR2 SQIVND, per germline (reference sequence). The CDR3 nucleotides read TGTGCCAGTATGGACTACGGGACTAGCGGTCCAGATACGCAGTATTTT. It translates to CASMDYGTSGPDTQYF.

The chain has TRBV29-1 and TRBJ1-2, with D possibly TRBD1 on 5 matching bases. The CDR3 consists of 12 residues. The germline V and J ends were trimmed by 4 bases and 6 bases, with 12 bases remaining between them. The germline CDR1 and CDR2 sequences are SQVTM and ANQGSEA. CDR3 DNA sequence: TGCAGCGTTGCCAGGGAATTGGATGGCTACACCTTC. Amino acid sequence: CSVARELDGYTF.

A remark on this clone: Within the sample, other DNA sequences also encode this same CDR3. V usage is TRBV4-2 and J usage is TRBJ1-1; D call uncertain. CDR1 is LGHNA, CDR2 YNFKEQ, per germline. The CDR3 totals 14 residues. Trimming removed 3 bases at V and 3 bases at J, with 11 bases between. The CDR3 DNA reads as TGTGCCAGCAGCCAGGAGGGTCGGGACACTGAAGCTTTCTTT. Translating gives CASSQEGRDTEAFF.

The sample holds a few counts of this clone. The genes are TRBV6-1 and TRBJ1-2; a possible D gene is TRBD1 (6 bases). From germline, CDR1 is MNHNS and CDR2 SASEGT. The CDR3 is 14 amino acids. The V end lost 6 bases, the J end lost 4 bases, and 15 bases lay between the germline ends. The CDR3 coding sequence is TGTGCCAGCAGCCGTTTGACAGGACTCTATGGCTACACCTTC. This codes for CASSRLTGLYGYTF.

With respect to this clone: This may arise from a read error, as a much more abundant clone is one base away. This chain uses TRBV6-1 with TRBJ1-1; TRBD1 is a possible D gene (5 bases). V lost 2 bases, J lost 1 base, and 5 bases lay in between. This CDR3 comprises 13 residues. Germline V gives CDR1 MNHNS, CDR2 SASEGT. The CDR3 sequence: CASSETGNTEAFF. DNA for the CDR3: TGTGCCAGCAGTGAAACAGGGAACACTGAAGCTTTCTTT.

The chain carries TRBV27 and TRBJ1-2, with TRBD1 identical over 7 bases. Trimming took 6 bases from V and 7 from J; bases not matched to a gene: 5. Per germline, CDR1 MNHEY and CDR2 SMNVEV (reference sequence). CDR3 size: 12 residues. Here the CDR3 reads CASRWTGGGYTF. The DNA for the CDR3 is TGTGCCAGCAGGTGGACAGGTGGTGGCTACACCTTC.